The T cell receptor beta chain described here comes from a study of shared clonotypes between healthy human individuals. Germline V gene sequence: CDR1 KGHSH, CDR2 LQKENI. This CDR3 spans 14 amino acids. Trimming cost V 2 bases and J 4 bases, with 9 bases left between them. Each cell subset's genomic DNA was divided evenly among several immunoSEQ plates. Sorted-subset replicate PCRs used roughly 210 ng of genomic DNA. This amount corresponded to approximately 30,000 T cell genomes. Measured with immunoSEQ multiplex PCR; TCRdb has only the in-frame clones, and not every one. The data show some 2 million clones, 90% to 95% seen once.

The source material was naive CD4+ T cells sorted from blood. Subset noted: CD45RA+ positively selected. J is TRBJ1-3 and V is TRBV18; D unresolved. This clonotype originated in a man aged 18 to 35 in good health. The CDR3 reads CASSPATGGNTIYF. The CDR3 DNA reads TGTGCCAGCTCACCAGCTACCGGGGGAAACACCATATATTTT.